This T cell receptor beta chain appears in the sequencing data of a study of T cells in Graves' hyperthyroidism and ophthalmopathy. Study outcomes and limitations: Blood also carried most thyroid clonotypes expanded above 0.001. Ophthalmopathy was identified by the model a median approximately 6.9 months ahead of onset. A 13 V-J signature model discriminated ophthalmopathy versus stable hyperthyroidism.

Concerning this clonotype: Its target is unknown.

Template material for amplifying TCR beta CDR3 regions consisted of RNA transcripts. First-round RT-PCR of the TCR CDR3 relied on the HTBI primer set. From the multiplex PCR reads, TCRdb called clonotypes with MiXCR, one entry per CDR3 protein. The sample records roughly 550,000 distinct CDR3 sequences, 15% to 20% being singletons. Orbital computed tomography and thyroid ultrasound, together with serum TRAb and thyroxine and clinical symptoms, were used for diagnoses. The specimen sequenced was blood. The sequence came from a woman aged 25-40 years with Graves' ophthalmopathy.

In nucleotides, the CDR3 is TGTGCCAGCAGCGTATTTACAGCTAGGAACACTGAAGCTTTCTTT. It codes for CASSVFTARNTEAFF. V gene TRBV9 combines with J gene TRBJ1-1; D gene uncertain. The germline V and J ends were trimmed by 1 base and 1 base, with 11 bases remaining between them. From germline, CDR1 is SGDLS and CDR2 YYNGEE. The CDR3 has 15 amino acids.